This TCR beta chain came from a study of CD8 T cells in Susac syndrome. General study results and limits: The study conceded that relatively few individuals underwent its TCR sequencing and HLA analysis.

Random hexamers served to reverse transcribe roughly 0.45 to 1 ug RNA. The amplification used immunoSEQ multiplex PCR on TCR beta CDR3; it spanned 54 Vbeta and 13 Jbeta. From the immunoSEQ multiplex PCR reads, TCRdb called clonotypes with MiXCR, one entry per CDR3 protein. This table has more than 65,000 distinct CDR3 sequences, about 94% appearing once. Each multiple sclerosis control was a treatment-naive patient with relapsing-remitting disease that was either stable or active. Both CD4+ and CD8+ T cells were negatively isolated, and TEMRA cells underwent FACS enrichment. Turning to this clonotype: What it binds is unknown.

The germline gives CDR1 SQVTM, CDR2 ANQGSEA. Trimming took 0 bases from V and 2 from J, leaving 14 bases between them. This CDR3 contains 17 residues. Sequencing was performed on CD8+ T cells from PBMCs. The receptor was isolated from a human donor with multiple sclerosis. V is TRBV29-1 and J is TRBJ2-6, with unresolved D. CDR3 DNA: TGCAGCGTTGAAGATTGGGAACAGAAAGCTGGGGCCAACGTCCTGACTTTC. Its translation: CSVEDWEQKAGANVLTF. The whole variable domain, filled in from reference TRBV29-1 and TRBJ2-6, reads SAVISQKPSRDICQRGTSLTIQCQVDSQVTMMFWYRQQPGQSLTLIATANQGSEATYESGFVIDKFPISRPNLTFSTLTVSNMSPEDSSIYLCSVEDWEQKAGANVLTFGAGSRLTVL.